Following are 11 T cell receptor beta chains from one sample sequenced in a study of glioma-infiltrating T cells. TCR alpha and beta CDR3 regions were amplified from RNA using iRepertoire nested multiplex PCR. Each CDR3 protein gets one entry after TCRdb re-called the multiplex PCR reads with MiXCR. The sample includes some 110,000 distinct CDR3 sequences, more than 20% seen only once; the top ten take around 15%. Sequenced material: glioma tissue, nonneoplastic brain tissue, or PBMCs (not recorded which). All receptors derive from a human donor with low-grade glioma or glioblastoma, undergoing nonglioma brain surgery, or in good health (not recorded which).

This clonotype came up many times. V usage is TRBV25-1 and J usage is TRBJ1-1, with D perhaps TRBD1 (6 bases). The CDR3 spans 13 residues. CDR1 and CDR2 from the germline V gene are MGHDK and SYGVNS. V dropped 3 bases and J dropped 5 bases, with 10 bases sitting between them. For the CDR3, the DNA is TGTGCCAGCAGTGAGGGGGCGCGGACTGAAGCTTTCTTT. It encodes CASSEGARTEAFF.

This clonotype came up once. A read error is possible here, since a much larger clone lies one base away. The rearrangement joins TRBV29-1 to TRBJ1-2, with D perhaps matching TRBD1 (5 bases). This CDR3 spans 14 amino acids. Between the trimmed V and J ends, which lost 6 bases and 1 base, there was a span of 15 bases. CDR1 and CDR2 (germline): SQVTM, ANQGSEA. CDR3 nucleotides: TGCAGCGTCACCCGGGACGGGAATAACTATGGCTACACCTTC. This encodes CSVTRDGNNYGYTF. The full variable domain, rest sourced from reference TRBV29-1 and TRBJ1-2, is SAVISQKPSRDICQRGTSLTIQCQVDSQVTMMFWYRQQPGQSLTLIATANQGSEATYESGFVIDKFPISRPNLTFSTLTVSNMSPEDSSIYLCSVTRDGNNYGYTFGSGTRLTVV.

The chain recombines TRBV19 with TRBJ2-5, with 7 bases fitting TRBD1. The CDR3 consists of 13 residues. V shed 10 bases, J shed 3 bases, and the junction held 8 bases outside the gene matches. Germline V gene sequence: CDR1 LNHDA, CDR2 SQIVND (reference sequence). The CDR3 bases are TGTGCCACCCGGGACAGACAAAAAGAGACCCAGTACTTC. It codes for CATRDRQKETQYF.

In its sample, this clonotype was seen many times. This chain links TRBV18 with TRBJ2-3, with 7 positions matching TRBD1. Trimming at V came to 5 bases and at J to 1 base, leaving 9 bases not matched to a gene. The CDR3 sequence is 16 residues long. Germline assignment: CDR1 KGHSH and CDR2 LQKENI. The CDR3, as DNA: TGTGCCAGCTCAGCGACAGGGCCGAGAGGCACAGATACGCAGTATTTT. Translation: CASSATGPRGTDTQYF.

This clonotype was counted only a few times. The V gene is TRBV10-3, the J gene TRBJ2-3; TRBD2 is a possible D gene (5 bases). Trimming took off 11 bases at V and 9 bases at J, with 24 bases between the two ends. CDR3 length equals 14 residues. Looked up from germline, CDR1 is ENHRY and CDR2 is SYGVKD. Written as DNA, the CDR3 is TGTGCCCTTGGTCAGGACCCTAATGAGGGCACGCAGTATTTT. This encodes CALGQDPNEGTQYF.

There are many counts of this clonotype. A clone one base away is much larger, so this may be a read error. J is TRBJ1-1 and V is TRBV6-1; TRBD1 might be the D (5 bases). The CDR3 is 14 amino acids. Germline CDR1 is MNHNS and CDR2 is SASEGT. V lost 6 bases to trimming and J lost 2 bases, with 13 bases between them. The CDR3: CASSRVGENTEAFF. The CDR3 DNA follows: TGTGCCAGCAGCAGGGTAGGAGAAAACACTGAAGCTTTCTTT.

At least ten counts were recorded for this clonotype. The DNA of the CDR3 is TGCGCCAGCAGCGCCAGGATTGCAGATACGCAGTATTTT. As protein: CASSARIADTQYF. The genes are TRBV4-3 and TRBJ2-3; D remains unclear. The CDR3 covers 13 residues. V lost 5 bases and J lost 4, with 10 bases in between. Germline V CDR1 and CDR2: LGHNA, YSLEER.

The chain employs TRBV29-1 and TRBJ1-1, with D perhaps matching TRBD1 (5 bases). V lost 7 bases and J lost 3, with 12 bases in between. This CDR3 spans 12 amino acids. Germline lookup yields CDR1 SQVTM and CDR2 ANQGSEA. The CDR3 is CSGFSGDTEAFF. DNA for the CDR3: TGCAGCGGATTTTCGGGGGACACTGAAGCTTTCTTT.

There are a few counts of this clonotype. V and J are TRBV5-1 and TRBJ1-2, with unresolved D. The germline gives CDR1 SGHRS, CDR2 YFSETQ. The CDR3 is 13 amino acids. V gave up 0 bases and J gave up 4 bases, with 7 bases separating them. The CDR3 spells CASSLAQSYGYTF. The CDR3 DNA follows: TGCGCCAGCAGCTTGGCCCAGAGCTATGGCTACACCTTC.

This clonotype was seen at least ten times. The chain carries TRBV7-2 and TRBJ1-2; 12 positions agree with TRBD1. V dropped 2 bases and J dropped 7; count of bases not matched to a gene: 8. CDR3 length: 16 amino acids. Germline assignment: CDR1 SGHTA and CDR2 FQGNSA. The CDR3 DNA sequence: TGTGCCAGCAGCTTACTTGGGACAGGGGGCGCATCTGGCTACACCTTC. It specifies CASSLLGTGGASGYTF.

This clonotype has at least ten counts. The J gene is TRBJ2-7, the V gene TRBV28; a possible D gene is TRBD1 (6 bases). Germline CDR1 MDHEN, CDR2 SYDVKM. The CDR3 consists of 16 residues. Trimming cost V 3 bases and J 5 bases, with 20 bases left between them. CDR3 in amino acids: CASSFVAGTPPHEQYF. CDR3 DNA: TGTGCCAGCAGTTTTGTCGCCGGGACACCTCCCCACGAGCAGTACTTC.